This T cell receptor beta chain appears in the sequencing data of a study of shared T cell receptors in the human thymus. Repertoires were generated with immunoSEQ multiplex PCR, while TCRdb's copy carries only in-frame clones and drops some. The data contain 540,000 or so clones, 70% to 80% of them singletons. The CDR3 contains 19 residues. Germline CDR1 is LGHNA and CDR2 is YSLEER. V was pared by 3 bases and J by 1 base, with 11 bases of the junction left unmatched. The same sample was also used in a study of human thymus T cells. That source notes: Resections obtained during corrective heart surgery supplied the thymus tissue.

This TCR derives from a boy in the first two years of life with a congenital heart defect. This chain links TRBV4-3 with TRBJ2-7; 14 bases are a match to TRBD2. Sequencing was performed on thymocytes. In DNA, the CDR3 is TGCGCCAGCAGCCAGACGAGGGGACTAGCGGGAGCCGAATCCTACGAGCAGTACTTC. Its translation: CASSQTRGLAGAESYEQYF.